This T cell receptor (beta chain) comes out of a study of OX40 agonist ivuxolimab in advanced cancers. Whole-study context: Patients in dose escalation had liver, melanoma, kidney or head and neck cancers. Study-wide results and caveats: Undetermined was the antigen specificity of the expanded peripheral T cells. Individuals who were partial responders at 0.1-3.0 mg/kg had clonal expansion that ranked among the lowest. The study found that CD8+ T cells averaged more expanded clones than CD4+.

Repertoires were generated with immunoSEQ multiplex PCR, while TCRdb's copy carries only in-frame clones and drops some. The sample includes some 60,000 clones, about 80% of them seen just once. This clone appeared once. Its antigen is not known. This CDR3 spans 15 amino acids. In germline, CDR1 is MNHEY, CDR2 SVGAGI. Trimming took off 6 bases at V and 3 bases at J, with 14 bases between the two ends. This receptor was taken from an adult with an advanced solid tumor such as melanoma, head and neck, liver or kidney cancer. The V gene is TRBV6-5, the J gene TRBJ2-2, with D maybe TRBD1 (6 bases). Sequencing was performed on CD4+ or CD8+ T cells sorted from blood, taken in a trial of the OX40 agonist ivuxolimab. The CDR3 region has the DNA TGTGCCAGCAGGGCAACAGGGCTCGACACCGGGGAGCTGTTTTTT. Amino acid sequence: CASRATGLDTGELFF.